This T cell receptor beta chain was identified in a study of blood T cell repertoires in COVID-19. The repertoire was sequenced with immunoSEQ multiplex PCR; TCRdb's copy has only in-frame clones and lacks some. The sample includes roughly 280,000 clones, 80% to 90% of them seen just once. The sample holds a few counts of this clone. Germline V CDR1 and CDR2: SGHRS, YFSETQ. V lost 5 bases, J lost 0 bases, and 14 bases stayed unmatched. The CDR3 length is 18 residues. The chain employs TRBV5-1 and TRBJ2-7, with 10 bases matching TRBD2. This sequence originates from a woman younger than 45 with acute COVID-19. Source material: PBMCs or T cells enriched from blood (not recorded which). The CDR3 DNA is TGCGCCAGCAGTACTTGGGGTTTAACTAGCGGGGACTCCTACGAGCAGTACTTC. Translation: CASSTWGLTSGDSYEQYF.